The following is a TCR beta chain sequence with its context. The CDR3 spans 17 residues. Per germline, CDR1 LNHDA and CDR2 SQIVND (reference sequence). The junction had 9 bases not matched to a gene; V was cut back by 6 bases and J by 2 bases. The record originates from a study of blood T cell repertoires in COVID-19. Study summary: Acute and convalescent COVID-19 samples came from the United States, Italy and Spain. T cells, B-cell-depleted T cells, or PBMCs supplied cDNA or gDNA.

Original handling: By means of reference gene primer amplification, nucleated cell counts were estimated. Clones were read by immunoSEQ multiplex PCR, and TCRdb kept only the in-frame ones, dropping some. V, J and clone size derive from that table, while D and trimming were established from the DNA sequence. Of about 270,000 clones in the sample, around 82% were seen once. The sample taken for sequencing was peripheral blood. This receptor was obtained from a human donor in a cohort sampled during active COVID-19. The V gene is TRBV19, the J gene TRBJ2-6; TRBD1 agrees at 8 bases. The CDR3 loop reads CASRESQGAAGANVLTF. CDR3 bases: TGTGCCAGTAGGGAATCTCAGGGGGCAGCTGGGGCCAACGTCCTGACTTTC. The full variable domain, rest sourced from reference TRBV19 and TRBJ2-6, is DGGITQSPKYLFRKEGQNVTLSCEQNLNHDAMYWYRQDPGQGLRLIYYSQIVNDFQKGDIAEGYSVSREKKESFPLTVTSAQKNPTAFYLCASRESQGAAGANVLTFGAGSRLTVL.